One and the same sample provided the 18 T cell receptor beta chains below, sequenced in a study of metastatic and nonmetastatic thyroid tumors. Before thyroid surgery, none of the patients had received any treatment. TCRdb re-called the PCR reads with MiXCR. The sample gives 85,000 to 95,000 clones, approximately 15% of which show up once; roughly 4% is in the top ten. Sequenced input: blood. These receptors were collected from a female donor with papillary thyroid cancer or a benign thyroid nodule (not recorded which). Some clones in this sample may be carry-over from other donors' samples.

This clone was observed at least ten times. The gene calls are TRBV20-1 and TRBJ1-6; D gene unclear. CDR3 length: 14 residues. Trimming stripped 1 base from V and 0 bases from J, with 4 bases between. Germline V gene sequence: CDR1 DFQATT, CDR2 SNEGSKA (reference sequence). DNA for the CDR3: TGCAGTGCTAGAGCAGGCTCCTATAATTCACCCCTCCACTTT. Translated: CSARAGSYNSPLHF.

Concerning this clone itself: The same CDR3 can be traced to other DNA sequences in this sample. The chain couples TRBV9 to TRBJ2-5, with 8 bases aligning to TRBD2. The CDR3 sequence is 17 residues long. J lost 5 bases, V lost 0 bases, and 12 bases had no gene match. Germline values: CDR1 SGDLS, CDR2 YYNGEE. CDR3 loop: CASSVEGSGGAWETQYF. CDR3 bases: TGTGCCAGCAGCGTAGAAGGGAGCGGGGGTGCCTGGGAGACCCAGTACTTC.

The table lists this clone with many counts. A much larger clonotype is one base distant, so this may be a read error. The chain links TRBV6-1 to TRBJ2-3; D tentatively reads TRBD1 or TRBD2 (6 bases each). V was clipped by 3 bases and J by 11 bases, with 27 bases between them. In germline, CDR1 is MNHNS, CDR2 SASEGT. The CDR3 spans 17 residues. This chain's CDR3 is CASSDPAGGPQVWWQYF. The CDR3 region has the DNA TGTGCCAGCAGTGATCCGGCCGGGGGCCCCCAGGTATGGTGGCAGTATTTT.

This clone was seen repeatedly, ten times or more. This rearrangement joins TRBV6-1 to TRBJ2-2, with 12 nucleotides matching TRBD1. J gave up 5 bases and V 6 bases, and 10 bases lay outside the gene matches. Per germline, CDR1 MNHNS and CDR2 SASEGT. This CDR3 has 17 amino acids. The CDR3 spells CASSERGGQGATGELFF. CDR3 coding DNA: TGTGCCAGCAGCGAAAGGGGGGGACAGGGGGCGACCGGGGAGCTGTTTTTT.

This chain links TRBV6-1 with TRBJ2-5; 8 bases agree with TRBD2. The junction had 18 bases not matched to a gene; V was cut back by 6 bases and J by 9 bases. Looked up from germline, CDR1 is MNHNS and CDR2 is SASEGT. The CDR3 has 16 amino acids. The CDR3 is CASSAGGRCRWEAQYF. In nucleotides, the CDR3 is TGTGCCAGCAGCGCGGGGGGTCGGTGCCGGTGGGAGGCCCAGTACTTC.

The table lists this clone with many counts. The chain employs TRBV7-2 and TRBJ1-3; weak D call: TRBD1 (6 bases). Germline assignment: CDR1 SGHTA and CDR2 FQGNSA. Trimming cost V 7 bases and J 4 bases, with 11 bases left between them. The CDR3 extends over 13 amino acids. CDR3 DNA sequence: TGTGCCAGCACCATCGGGGGCGGAAACACCATATATTTT. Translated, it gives CASTIGGGNTIYF.

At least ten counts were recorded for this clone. DNA of the CDR3: TGTGCCAGTAGCGAGGGGGCGGGCGGGGCCAACGTCCTGACTTTC. This encodes CASSEGAGGANVLTF. The chain joins TRBV19 to TRBJ2-6; 7 bases align to TRBD1. Germline lookup yields CDR1 LNHDA and CDR2 SQIVND (reference sequence). The CDR3 spans 15 residues. V shed 6 bases and J 4 bases; nucleotides not matched to a gene: 6.

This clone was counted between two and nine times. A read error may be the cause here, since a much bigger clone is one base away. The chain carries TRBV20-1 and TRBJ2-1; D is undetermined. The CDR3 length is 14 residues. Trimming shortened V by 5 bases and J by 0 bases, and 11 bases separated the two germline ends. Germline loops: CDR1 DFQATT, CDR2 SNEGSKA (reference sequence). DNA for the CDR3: TGCAGTGCTCCTCCGTTGAGCTCCTACAATGAGCAGTTCTTC. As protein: CSAPPLSSYNEQFF.

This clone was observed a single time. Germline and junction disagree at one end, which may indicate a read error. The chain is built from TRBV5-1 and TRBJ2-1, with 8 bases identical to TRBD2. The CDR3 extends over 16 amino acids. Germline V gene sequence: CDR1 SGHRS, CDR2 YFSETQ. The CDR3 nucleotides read TGCGCCAGCAGCTTGGTGGCGGGGGGCGTCAACAATGAGCACTTCTTC. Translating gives CASSLVAGGVNNEHFF.

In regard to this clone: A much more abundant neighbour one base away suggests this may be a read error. The CDR3 nucleotides are TGCGCCAGCAGCCTCGGGGGTACCGGGGAGCTGTTTTTT. It encodes CASSLGGTGELFF. The chain couples TRBV4-1 to TRBJ2-2, with a tentative D call TRBD2 (6 bases). The CDR3 consists of 13 residues. V was cut by 4 bases and J by 5 bases, with 8 bases left in between. The germline V gene encodes CDR1 MGHRA and CDR2 YSYEKL.

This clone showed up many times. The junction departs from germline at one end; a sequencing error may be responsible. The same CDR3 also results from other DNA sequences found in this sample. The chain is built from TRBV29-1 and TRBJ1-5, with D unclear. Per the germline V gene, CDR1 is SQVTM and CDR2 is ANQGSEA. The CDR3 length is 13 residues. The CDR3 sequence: CSVVVGSNQPQHF. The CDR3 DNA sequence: TGCAGCGTTGTAGTGGGGAGCAATCAACCCCAGCATTTT.

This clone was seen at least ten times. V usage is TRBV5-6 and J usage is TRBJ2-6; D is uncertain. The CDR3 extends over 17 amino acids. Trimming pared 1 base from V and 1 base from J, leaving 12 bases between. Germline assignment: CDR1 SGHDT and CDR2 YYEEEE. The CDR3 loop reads CASSLRSFGSGANVLTF. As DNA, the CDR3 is TGTGCCAGCAGCTTGCGTAGTTTTGGTTCTGGGGCCAACGTCCTGACTTTC.

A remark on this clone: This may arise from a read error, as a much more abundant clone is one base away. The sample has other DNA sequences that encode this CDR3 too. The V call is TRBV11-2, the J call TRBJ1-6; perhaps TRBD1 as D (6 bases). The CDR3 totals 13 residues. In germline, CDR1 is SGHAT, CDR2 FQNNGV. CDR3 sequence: CASSSDSFGSLHF. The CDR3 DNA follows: TGTGCCAGTAGCTCGGACAGTTTTGGATCCCTCCACTTT. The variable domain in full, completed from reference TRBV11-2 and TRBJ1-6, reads EAGVAQSPRYKIIEKRQSVAFWCNPISGHATLYWYQQILGQGPKLLIQFQNNGVVDDSQLPKDRFSAERLKGVDSTLKIQPAKLEDSAVYLCASSSDSFGSLHFGNGTRLTVT.

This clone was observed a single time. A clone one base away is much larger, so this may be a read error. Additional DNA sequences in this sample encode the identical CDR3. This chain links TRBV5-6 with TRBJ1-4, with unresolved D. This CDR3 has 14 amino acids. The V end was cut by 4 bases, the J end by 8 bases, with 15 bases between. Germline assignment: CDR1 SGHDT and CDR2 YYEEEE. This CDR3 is CASSLSGLGEKLFF. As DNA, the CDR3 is TGTGCCAGCAGCCTTTCTGGCCTCGGCGAAAAACTGTTTTTT.

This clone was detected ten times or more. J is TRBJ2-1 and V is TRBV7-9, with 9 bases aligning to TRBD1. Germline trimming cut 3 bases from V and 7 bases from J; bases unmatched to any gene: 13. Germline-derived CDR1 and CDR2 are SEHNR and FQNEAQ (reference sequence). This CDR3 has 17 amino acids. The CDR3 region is CASSLLRGQGSFNEQFF. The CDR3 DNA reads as TGTGCCAGCAGCTTGCTGCGAGGACAGGGGAGTTTTAATGAGCAGTTCTTC.

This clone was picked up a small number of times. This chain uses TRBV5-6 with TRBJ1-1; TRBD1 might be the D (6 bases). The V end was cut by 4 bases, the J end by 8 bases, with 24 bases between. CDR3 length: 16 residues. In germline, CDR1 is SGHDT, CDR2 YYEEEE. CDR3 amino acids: CASSPPGDTAQLEAFF. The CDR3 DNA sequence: TGTGCCAGCAGCCCCCCTGGGGACACGGCGCAGTTGGAAGCTTTCTTT.

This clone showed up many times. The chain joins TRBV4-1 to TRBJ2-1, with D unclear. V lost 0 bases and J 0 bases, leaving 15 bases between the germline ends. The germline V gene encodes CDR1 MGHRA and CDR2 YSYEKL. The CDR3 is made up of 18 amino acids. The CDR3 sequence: CASSQDGHGVSSYNEQFF. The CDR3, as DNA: TGCGCCAGCAGCCAAGATGGGCATGGGGTTAGCTCCTACAATGAGCAGTTCTTC.

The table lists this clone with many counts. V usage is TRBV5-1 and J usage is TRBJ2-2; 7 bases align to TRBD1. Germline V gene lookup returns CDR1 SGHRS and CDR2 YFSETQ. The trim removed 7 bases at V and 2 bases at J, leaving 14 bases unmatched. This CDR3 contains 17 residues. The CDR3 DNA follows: TGCGCCAGCGAGGGCGAGGGGGCGAGGGCCAACACCGGGGAGCTGTTTTTT. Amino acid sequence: CASEGEGARANTGELFF.